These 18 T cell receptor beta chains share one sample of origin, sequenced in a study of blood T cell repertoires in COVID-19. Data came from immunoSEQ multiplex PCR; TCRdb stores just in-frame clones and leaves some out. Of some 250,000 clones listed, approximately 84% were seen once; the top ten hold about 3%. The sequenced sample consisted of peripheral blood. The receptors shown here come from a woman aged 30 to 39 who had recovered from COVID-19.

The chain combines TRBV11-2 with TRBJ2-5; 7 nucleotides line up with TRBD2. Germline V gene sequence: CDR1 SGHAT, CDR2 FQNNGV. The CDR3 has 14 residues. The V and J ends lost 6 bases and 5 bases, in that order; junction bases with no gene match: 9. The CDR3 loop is CASSSGGFFETQYF. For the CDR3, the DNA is TGTGCCAGCAGTTCCGGGGGGTTTTTTGAGACCCAGTACTTC. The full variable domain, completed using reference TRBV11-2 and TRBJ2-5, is EAGVAQSPRYKIIEKRQSVAFWCNPISGHATLYWYQQILGQGPKLLIQFQNNGVVDDSQLPKDRFSAERLKGVDSTLKIQPAKLEDSAVYLCASSSGGFFETQYFGPGTRLLVL.

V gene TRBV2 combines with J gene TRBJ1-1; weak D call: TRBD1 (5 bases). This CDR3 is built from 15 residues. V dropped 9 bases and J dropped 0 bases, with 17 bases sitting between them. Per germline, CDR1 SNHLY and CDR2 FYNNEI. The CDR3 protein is CASLWGGGLNTEAFF. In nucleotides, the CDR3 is TGTGCCAGTCTATGGGGCGGGGGTCTGAACACTGAAGCTTTCTTT.

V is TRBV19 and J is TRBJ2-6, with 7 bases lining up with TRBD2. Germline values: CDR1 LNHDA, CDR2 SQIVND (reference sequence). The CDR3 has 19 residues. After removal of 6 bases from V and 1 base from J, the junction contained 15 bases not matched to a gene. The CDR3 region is CASRLWGGNPGSGANVLTF. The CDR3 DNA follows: TGTGCCAGTAGATTGTGGGGAGGGAACCCCGGATCTGGGGCCAACGTCCTGACTTTC.

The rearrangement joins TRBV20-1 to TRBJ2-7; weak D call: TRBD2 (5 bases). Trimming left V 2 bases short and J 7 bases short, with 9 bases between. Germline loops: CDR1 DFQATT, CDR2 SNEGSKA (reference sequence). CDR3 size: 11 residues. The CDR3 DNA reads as TGCAGTGCTAGACCCGAGCGGGAGCAGTACTTC. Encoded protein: CSARPEREQYF.

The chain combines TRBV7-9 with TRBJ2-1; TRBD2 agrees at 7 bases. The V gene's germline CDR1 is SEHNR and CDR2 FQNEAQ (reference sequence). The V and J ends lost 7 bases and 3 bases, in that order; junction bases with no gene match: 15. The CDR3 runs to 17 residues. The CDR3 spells CASIITTGTKHYNEQFF. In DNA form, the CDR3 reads TGTGCCAGCATCATCACAACCGGGACTAAACACTACAATGAGCAGTTCTTC.

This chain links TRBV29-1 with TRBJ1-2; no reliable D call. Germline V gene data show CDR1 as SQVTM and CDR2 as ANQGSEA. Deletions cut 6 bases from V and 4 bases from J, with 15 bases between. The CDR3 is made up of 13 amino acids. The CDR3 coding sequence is TGCAGCGTGTCAACTCGTCAACTCTATGGCTACACCTTC. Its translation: CSVSTRQLYGYTF.

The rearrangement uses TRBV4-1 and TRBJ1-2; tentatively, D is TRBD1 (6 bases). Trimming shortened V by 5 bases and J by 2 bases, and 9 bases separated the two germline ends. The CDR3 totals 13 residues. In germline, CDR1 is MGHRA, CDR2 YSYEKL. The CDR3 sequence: CASSGQPNYGYTF. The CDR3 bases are TGCGCCAGCAGCGGACAGCCGAACTATGGCTACACCTTC.

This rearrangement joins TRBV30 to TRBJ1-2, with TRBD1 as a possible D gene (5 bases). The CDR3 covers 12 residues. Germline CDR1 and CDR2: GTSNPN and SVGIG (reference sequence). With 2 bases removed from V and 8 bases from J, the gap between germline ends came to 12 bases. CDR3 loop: CAWSLPGYGYTF. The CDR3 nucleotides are TGTGCCTGGAGTTTACCAGGGTACGGCTACACCTTC. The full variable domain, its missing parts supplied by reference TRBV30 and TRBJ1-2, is SQTIHQWPATLVQPVGSPLSLECTVEGTSNPNLYWYRQAAGRGLQLLFYSVGIGQISSEVPQNLSASRPQDRQFILSSKKLLLSDSGFYLCAWSLPGYGYTFGSGTRLTVV.

The CDR3 DNA reads as TGCGCCAGCAGCCACCGGGACAGGGGGAGATCTGAAGCTTTCTTT. It codes for CASSHRDRGRSEAFF. The chain couples TRBV5-1 to TRBJ1-1, with 11 positions matching TRBD1. This CDR3 is 15 amino acids long. Germline V gene data show CDR1 as SGHRS and CDR2 as YFSETQ. Losses at the gene ends were 4 bases for V and 6 bases for J; bases not matched to a gene: 8.

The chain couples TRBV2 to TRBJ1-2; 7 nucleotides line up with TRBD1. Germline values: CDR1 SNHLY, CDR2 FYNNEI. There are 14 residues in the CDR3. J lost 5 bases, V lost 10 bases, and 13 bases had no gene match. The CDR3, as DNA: TGTGCCATAACTCCGACAGGGCCGGATTATGGCTACACCTTC. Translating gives CAITPTGPDYGYTF.

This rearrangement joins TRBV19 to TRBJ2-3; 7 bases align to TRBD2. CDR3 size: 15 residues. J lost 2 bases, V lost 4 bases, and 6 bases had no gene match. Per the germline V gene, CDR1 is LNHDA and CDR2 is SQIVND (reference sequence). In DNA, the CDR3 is TGTGCCAGTAGTACGCAAGCGGGGTACACAGATACGCAGTATTTT. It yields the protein CASSTQAGYTDTQYF.

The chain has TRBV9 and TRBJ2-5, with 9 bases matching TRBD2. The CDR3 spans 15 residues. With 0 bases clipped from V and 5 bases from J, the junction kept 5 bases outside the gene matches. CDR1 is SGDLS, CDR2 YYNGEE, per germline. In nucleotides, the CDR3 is TGTGCCAGCAGCGTAGGCGGGGGGGCCCATGAGACCCAGTACTTC. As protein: CASSVGGGAHETQYF. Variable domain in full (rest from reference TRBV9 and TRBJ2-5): DSGVTQTPKHLITATGQRVTLRCSPRSGDLSVYWYQQSLDQGLQFLIQYYNGEERAKGNILERFSAQQFPDLHSELNLSSLELGDSALYFCASSVGGGAHETQYFGPGTRLLVL.

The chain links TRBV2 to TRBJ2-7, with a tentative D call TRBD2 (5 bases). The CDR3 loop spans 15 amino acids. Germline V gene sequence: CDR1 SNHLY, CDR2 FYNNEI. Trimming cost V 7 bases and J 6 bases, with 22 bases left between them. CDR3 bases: TGTGCCAGCATAAGCGGATCGGAACCTAAGCTCGAGCAGTACTTC. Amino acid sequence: CASISGSEPKLEQYF.

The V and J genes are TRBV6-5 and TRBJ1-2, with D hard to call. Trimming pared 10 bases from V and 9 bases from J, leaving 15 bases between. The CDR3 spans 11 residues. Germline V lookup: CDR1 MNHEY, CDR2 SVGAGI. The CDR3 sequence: CATGSNRRYTF. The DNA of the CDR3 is TGTGCCACCGGGTCAAATCGTCGCTACACCTTC.

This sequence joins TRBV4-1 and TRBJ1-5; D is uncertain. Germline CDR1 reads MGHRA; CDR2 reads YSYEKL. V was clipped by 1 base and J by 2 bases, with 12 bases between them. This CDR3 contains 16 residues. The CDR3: CASSQVSSVGNQPQHF. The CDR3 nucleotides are TGCGCCAGCAGCCAAGTGTCGAGTGTTGGCAATCAGCCCCAGCATTTT.

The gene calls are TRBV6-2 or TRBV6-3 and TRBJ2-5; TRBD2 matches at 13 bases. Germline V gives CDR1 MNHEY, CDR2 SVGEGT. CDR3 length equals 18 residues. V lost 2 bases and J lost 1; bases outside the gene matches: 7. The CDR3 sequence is CASSYRGGTSGAQETQYF. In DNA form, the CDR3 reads TGTGCCAGCAGTTACCGGGGTGGGACTAGCGGGGCCCAAGAGACCCAGTACTTC.

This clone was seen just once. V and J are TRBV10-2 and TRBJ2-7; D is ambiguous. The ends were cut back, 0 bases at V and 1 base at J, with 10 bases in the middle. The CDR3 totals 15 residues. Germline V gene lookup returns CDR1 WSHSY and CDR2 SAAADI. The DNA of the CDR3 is TGCGCCAGCAGTGAGTCGGCAGCAGCGTCCTACGAGCAGTACTTC. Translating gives CASSESAAASYEQYF.

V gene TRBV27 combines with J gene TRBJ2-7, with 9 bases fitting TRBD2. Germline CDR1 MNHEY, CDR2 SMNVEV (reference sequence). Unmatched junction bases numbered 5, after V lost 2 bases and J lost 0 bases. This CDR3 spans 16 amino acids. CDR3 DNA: TGTGCCAGCAGTTTAGTGGCGGGGGGGAACTCCTACGAGCAGTACTTC. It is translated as CASSLVAGGNSYEQYF.